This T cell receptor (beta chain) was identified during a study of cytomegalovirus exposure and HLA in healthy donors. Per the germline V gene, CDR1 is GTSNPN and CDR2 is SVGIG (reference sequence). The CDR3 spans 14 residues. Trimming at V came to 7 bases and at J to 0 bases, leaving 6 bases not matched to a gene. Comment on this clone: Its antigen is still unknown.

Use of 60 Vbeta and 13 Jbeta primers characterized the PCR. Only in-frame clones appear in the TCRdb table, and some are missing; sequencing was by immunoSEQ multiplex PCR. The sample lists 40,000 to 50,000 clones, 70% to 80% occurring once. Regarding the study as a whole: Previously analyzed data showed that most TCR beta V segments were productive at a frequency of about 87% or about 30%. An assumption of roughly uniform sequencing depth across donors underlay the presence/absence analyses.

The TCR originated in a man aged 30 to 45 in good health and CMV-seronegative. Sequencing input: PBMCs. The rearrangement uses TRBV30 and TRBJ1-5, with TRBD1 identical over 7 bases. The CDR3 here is CAYRQGFSNQPQHF. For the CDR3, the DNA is TGTGCCTACCGACAGGGCTTTAGCAATCAGCCCCAGCATTTT.